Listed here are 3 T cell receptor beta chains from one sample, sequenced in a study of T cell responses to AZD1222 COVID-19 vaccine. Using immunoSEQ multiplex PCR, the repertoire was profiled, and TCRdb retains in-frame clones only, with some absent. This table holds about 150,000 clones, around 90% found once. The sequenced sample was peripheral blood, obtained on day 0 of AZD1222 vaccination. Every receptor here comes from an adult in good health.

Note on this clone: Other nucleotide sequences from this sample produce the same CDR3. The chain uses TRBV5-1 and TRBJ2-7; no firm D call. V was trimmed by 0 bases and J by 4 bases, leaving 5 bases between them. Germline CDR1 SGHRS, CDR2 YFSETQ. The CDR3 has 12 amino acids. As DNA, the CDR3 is TGCGCCAGCAGCTTGGACGGTTACGAGCAGTACTTC. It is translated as CASSLDGYEQYF.

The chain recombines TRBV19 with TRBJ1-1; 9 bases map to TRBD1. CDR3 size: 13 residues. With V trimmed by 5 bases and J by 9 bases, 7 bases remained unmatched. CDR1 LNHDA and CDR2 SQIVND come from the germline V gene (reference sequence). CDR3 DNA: TGTGCCAGTAGTTCAGGACAGGGGCCGCAAGCTTTCTTT. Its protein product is CASSSGQGPQAFF.

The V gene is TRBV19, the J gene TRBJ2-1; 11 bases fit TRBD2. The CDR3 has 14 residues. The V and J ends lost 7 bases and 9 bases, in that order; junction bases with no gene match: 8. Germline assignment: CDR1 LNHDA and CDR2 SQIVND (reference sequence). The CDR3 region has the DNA TGTGCCAGTACCGATAGCGGGAGGGGAGGTGAGCAGTTCTTC. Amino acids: CASTDSGRGGEQFF.